These 3 T cell receptor beta chains were all obtained from the same sample, sequenced in a study of blood T cell repertoires in COVID-19. Sequencing used immunoSEQ multiplex PCR; TCRdb keeps in-frame clones, though not all of them. Of about 350,000 clones detected, around 90% appear once; the ten largest clones hold over 3.5%. The sample comprised peripheral blood. The receptors shown here come from a woman aged 60-75 years with COVID-19, enrolled during active disease.

The chain joins TRBV5-1 to TRBJ2-1, with TRBD2 matching 7 bases. Germline loops: CDR1 SGHRS, CDR2 YFSETQ. The CDR3 contains 15 residues. With V trimmed by 4 bases and J by 4 bases, 8 bases remained unmatched. The CDR3 DNA reads TGCGCCAGCAGCCCCAAGCCGGGGGGTTACAATGAGCAGTTCTTC. Translated, it gives CASSPKPGGYNEQFF. Complete variable domain (other parts from reference TRBV5-1 and TRBJ2-1): KAGVTQTPRYLIKTRGQQVTLSCSPISGHRSVSWYQQTPGQGLQFLFEYFSETQRNKGNFPGRFSGRQFSNSRSEMNVSTLELGDSALYLCASSPKPGGYNEQFFGPGTRLTVL.

The chain recombines TRBV7-9 with TRBJ2-2; D not certain. The germline V gene has CDR1 SEHNR and CDR2 FQNEAQ (reference sequence). Between the trimmed V and J ends, which lost 5 bases and 3 bases, there was a span of 4 bases. CDR3 length equals 12 residues. CDR3 in amino acids: CASSPYTGELFF. CDR3 coding DNA: TGTGCCAGCAGCCCTTACACCGGGGAGCTGTTTTTT.

The V gene is TRBV15, the J gene TRBJ2-3; TRBD1 matches at 11 bases. This CDR3 is built from 17 residues. CDR1 is LNHNV and CDR2 is YYDKDF in the germline V gene (reference sequence). V was clipped by 3 bases and J by 8 bases; unmatched bases: 13. CDR3 sequence reads: CATSRGTGGRYTATQYF. DNA for the CDR3: TGTGCCACCAGCAGGGGGACAGGGGGAAGGTATACCGCTACGCAGTATTTT.